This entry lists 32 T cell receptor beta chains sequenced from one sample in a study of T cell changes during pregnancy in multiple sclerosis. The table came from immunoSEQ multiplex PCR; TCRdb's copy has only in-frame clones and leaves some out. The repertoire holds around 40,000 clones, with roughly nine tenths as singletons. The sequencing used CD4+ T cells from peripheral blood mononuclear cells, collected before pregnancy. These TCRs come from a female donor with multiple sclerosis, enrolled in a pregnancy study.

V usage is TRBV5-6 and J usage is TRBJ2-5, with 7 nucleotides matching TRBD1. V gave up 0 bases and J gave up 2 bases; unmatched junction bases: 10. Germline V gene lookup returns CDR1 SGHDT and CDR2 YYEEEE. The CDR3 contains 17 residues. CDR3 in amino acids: CASSLAFTGEEQETQYF. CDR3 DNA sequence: TGTGCCAGCAGCTTGGCCTTTACAGGGGAAGAACAAGAGACCCAGTACTTC.

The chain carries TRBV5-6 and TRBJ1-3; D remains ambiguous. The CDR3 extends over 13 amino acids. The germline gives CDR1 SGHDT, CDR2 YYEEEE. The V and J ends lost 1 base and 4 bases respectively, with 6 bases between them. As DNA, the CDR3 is TGTGCCAGCAGCTTGTGGGCCGGAAACACCATATATTTT. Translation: CASSLWAGNTIYF.

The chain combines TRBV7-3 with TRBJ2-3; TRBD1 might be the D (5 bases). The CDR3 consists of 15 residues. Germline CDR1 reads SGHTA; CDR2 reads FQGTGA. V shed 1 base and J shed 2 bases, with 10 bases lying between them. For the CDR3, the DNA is TGTGCCAGCAGCTTAAGGGGCAGAAACACAGATACGCAGTATTTT. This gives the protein CASSLRGRNTDTQYF.

The CDR3 nucleotides read TGTGCCAGTACAAGCCTACGGACAGGTGGAACGGGCACTGAAGCTTTCTTT. The encoded protein is CASTSLRTGGTGTEAFF. The rearrangement joins TRBV19 to TRBJ1-1, with 7 bases fitting TRBD1. V dropped 7 bases and J dropped 4; count of bases not matched to a gene: 18. The CDR3 totals 17 residues. Germline values: CDR1 LNHDA, CDR2 SQIVND (reference sequence).

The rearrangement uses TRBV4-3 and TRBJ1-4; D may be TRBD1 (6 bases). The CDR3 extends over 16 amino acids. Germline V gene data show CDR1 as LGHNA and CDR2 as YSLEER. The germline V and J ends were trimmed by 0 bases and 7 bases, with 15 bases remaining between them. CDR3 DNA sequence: TGCGCCAGCAGCCAAGATACCAGGGGCGCCGGTGAAAAACTGTTTTTT. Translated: CASSQDTRGAGEKLFF.

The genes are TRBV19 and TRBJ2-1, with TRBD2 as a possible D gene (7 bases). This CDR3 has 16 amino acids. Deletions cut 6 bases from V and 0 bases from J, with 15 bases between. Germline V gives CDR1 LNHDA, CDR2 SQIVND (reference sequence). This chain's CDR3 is CASSLGGGYSYNEQFF. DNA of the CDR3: TGTGCCAGTAGCCTAGGCGGGGGCTACTCCTACAATGAGCAGTTCTTC.

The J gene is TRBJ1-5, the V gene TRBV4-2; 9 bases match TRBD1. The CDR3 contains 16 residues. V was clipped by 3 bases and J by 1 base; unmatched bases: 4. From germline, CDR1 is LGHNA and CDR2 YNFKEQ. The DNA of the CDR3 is TGTGCCAGCAGCCAGGTAGACAGGGGGAGCAATCAGCCCCAGCATTTT. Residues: CASSQVDRGSNQPQHF.

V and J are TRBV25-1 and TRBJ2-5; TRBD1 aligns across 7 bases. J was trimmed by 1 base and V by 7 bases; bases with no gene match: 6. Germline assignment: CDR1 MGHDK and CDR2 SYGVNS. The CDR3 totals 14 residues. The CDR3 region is CASKPDRVQETQYF. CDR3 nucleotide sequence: TGTGCCAGCAAACCCGACAGGGTCCAAGAGACCCAGTACTTC.

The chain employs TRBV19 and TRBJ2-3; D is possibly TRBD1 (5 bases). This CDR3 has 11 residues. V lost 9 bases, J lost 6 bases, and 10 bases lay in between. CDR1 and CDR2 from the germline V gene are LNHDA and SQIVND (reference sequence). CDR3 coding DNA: TGTGCCAGCCAGAAGGGGGATACGCAGTATTTT. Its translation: CASQKGDTQYF.

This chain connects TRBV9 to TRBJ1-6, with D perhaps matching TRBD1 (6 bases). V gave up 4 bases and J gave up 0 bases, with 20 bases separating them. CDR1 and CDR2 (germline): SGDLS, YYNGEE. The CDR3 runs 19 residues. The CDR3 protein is CASSLGEIRGSSYNSPLHF. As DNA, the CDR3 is TGTGCCAGCAGCCTGGGGGAAATCAGGGGAAGCTCCTATAATTCACCCCTCCACTTT.

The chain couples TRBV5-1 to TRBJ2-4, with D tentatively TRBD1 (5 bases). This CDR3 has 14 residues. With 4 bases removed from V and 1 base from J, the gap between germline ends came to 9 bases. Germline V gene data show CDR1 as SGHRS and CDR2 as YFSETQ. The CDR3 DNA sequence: TGCGCCAGCAGCACCCAGGGTGCCAAAAACATTCAGTACTTC. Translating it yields CASSTQGAKNIQYF.

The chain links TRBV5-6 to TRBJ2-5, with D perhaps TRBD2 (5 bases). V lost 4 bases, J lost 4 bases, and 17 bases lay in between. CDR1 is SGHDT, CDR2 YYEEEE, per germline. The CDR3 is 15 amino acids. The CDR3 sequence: CASSAAVGVGETQYF. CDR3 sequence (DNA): TGTGCCAGCAGCGCCGCTGTCGGGGTAGGAGAGACCCAGTACTTC.

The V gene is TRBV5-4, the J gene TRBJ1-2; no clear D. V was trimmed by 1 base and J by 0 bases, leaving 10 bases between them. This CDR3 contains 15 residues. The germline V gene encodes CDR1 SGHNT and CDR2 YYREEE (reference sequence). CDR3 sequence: CASSLFGRPNYGYTF. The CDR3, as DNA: TGTGCCAGCAGCTTGTTCGGCAGGCCTAACTATGGCTACACCTTC.

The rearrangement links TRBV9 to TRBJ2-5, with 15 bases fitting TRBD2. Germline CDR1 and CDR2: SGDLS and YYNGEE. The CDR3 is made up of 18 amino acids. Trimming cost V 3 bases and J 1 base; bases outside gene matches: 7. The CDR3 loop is CASSGGTSGGQPQETQYF. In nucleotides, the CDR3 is TGTGCCAGCAGCGGAGGGACTAGCGGGGGGCAACCCCAAGAGACCCAGTACTTC.

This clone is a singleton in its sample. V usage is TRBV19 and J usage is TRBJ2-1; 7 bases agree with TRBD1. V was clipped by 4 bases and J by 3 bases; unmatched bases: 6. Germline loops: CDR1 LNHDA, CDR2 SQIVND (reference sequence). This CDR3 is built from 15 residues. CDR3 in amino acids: CASSTTGANYNEQFF. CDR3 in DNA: TGTGCCAGTAGTACAACAGGGGCGAACTACAATGAGCAGTTCTTC.

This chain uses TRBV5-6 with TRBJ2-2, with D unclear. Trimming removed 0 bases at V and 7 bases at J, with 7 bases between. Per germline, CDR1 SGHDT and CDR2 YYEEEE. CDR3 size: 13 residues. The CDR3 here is CASSLVSSGELFF. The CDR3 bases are TGTGCCAGCAGCTTGGTCTCCAGCGGGGAGCTGTTTTTT.

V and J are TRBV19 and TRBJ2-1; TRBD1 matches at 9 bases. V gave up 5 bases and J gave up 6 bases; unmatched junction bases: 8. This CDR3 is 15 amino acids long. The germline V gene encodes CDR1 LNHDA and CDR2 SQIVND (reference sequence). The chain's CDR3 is CASSSPGTGSNEQFF. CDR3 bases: TGTGCCAGTAGTTCACCCGGGACAGGGAGCAATGAGCAGTTCTTC.

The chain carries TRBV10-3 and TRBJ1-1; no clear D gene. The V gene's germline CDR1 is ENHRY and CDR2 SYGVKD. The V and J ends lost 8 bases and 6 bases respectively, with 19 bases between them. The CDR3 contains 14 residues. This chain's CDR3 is CAIAPTWREAEAFF. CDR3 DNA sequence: TGTGCCATCGCCCCCACCTGGCGGGAAGCTGAAGCTTTCTTT.

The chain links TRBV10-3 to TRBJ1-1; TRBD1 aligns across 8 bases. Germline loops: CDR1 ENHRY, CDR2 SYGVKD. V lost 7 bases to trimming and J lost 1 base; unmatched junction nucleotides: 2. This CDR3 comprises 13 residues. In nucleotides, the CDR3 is TGTGCCATCACCGGACAGGGGAACACTGAAGCTTTCTTT. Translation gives CAITGQGNTEAFF.

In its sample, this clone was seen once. The CDR3 is CSVGGLAGADTQYF. The CDR3 DNA is TGCAGCGTTGGGGGACTAGCGGGGGCAGATACGCAGTATTTT. The V gene is TRBV29-1, the J gene TRBJ2-3, with TRBD2 matching over 14 bases. This CDR3 spans 14 amino acids. V lost 4 bases to trimming and J lost 4 bases; unmatched junction nucleotides: 1. Germline V lookup: CDR1 SQVTM, CDR2 ANQGSEA.

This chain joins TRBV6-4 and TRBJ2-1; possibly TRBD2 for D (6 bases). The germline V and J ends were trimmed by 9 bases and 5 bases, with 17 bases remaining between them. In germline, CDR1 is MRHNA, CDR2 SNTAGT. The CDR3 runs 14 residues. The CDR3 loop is CASRGAGGNNEQFF. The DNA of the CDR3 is TGTGCCAGTCGGGGAGCGGGCGGTAACAATGAGCAGTTCTTC.

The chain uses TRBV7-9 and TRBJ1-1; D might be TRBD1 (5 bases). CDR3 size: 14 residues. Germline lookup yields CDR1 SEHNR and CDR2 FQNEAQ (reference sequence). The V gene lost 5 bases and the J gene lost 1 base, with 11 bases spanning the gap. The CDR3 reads CASSLGLSNTEAFF. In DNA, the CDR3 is TGTGCCAGCAGCCTGGGACTTTCGAACACTGAAGCTTTCTTT.

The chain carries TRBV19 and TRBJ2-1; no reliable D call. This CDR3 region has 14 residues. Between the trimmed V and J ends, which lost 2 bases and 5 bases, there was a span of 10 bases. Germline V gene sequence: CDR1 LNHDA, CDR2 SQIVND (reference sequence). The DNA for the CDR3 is TGTGCCAGTAGTATAATCAGCGTGAACAATGAGCAGTTCTTC. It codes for CASSIISVNNEQFF.

Here the CDR3 DNA reads TGTGCCAGCAGCGTTCCCAGTCGTCGGGGGAAGGCCTACGAGCAGTACTTC. Translated, it gives CASSVPSRRGKAYEQYF. This rearrangement joins TRBV9 to TRBJ2-7, with TRBD2 as a possible D gene (6 bases). The CDR3 length is 17 residues. Trimming removed 2 bases from V and 2 bases from J, with 20 bases in between. CDR1 is SGDLS and CDR2 is YYNGEE in the germline V gene.

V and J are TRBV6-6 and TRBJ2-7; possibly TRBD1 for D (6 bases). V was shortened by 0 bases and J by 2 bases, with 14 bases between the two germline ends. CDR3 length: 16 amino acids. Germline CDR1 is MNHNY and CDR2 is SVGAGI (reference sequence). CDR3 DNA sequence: TGTGCCAGCAGTTACTCTTCGCGGACAGCGGCCTACGAGCAGTACTTC. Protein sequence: CASSYSSRTAAYEQYF.

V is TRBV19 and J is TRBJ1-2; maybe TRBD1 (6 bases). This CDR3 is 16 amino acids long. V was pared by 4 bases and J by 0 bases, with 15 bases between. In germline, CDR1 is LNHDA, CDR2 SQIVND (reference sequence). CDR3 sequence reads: CASSRVQGAANYGYTF. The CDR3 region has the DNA TGTGCCAGTAGTAGGGTACAGGGAGCAGCTAACTATGGCTACACCTTC.

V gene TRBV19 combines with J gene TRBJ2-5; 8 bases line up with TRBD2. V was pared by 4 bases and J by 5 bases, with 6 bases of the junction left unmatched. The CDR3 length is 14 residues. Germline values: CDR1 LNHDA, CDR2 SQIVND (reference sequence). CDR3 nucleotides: TGTGCCAGTAGTACCGGGACTAGGAGGGAGACCCAGTACTTC. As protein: CASSTGTRRETQYF.

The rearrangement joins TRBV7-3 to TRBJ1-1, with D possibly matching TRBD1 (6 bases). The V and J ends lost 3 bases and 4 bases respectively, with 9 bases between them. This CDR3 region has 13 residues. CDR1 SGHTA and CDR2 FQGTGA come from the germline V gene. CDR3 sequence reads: CASSFRRGTEAFF. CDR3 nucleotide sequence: TGTGCCAGCAGCTTCCGCAGGGGCACTGAAGCTTTCTTT.

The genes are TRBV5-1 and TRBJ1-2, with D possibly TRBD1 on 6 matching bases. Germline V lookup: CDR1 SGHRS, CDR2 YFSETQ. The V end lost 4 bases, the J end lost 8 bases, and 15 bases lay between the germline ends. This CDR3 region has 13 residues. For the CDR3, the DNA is TGCGCCAGCAGCCCACGGGGGGGCGAGGGCTACACCTTC. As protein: CASSPRGGEGYTF.

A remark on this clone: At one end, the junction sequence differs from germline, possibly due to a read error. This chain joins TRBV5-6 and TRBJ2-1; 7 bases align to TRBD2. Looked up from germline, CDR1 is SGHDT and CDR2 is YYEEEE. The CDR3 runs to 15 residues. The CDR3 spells CASSFIQAGTNERFF. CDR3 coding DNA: TGTGCCAGCAGCTTCATCCAAGCGGGGACGAATGAGCGGTTCTTC.

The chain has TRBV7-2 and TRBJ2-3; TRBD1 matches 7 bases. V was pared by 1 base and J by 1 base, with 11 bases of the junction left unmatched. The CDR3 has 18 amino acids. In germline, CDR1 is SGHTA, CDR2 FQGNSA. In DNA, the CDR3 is TGTGCCAGCAGCTTAGAACAGGGGACAACACGACGCACAGATACGCAGTATTTT. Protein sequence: CASSLEQGTTRRTDTQYF.

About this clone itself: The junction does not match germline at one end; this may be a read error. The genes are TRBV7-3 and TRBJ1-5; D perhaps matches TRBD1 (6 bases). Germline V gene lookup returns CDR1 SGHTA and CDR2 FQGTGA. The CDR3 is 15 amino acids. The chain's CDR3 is CASSVTGSLGQPQHF. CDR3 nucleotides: TGTGCCAGCAGCGTAACAGGGAGCTTGGGTCAGCCCCAGCATTTT.